The source of this T cell receptor beta chain is a study of T cells after yellow fever vaccination. Study summary: Any fraction with a low cell number was prepared using SMART-Seq v4 Ultra Low Input. Broader study findings: Subsequent booster samples again held most clones from primary vaccination (96% CD4, roughly 90% CD8).

Germline-derived CDR1 and CDR2 are MNHEY and SMNVEV (reference sequence). V lost 5 bases and J 3 bases, leaving 14 bases between the germline ends. There are 16 residues in the CDR3. Only a few counts were recorded for this clonotype. The target antigen is unknown. For TCR, cDNA came from 5'RACE template switching, which added a universal primer site and UMIs. One entry per CDR3 protein results from TCRdb running MiXCR on the 5' RACE reads. The table shows over 300,000 distinct CDR3 sequences, with roughly 6.8% occurring only once. This receptor was identified in a man aged 18 to 29 who received the YFV17D yellow fever vaccine. The J gene is TRBJ1-6, the V gene TRBV27; tentatively, D is TRBD1 (6 bases). The sequenced sample was PBMCs, obtained approximately 40 days after the first yellow fever vaccination. CDR3 nucleotides: TGTGCCAGCAGTAGAAAGCAGGGGCACTATAATTCACCCCTCCACTTT. Its translation: CASSRKQGHYNSPLHF.